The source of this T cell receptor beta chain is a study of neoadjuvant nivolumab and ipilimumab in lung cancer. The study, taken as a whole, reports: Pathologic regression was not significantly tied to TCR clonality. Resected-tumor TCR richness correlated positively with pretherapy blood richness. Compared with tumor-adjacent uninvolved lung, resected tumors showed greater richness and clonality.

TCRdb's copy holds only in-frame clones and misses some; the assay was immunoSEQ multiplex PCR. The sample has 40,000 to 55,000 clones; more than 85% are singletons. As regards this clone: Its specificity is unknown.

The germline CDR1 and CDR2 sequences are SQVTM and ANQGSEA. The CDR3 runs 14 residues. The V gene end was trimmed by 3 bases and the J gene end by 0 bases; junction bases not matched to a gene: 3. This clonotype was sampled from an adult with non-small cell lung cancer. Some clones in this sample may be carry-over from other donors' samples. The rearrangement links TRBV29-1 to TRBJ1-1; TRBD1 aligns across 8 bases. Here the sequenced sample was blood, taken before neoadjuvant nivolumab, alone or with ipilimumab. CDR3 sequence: CSVEGQAMNTEAFF. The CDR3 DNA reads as TGCAGCGTTGAGGGACAGGCCATGAACACTGAAGCTTTCTTT. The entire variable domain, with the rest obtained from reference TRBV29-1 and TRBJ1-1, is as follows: SAVISQKPSRDICQRGTSLTIQCQVDSQVTMMFWYRQQPGQSLTLIATANQGSEATYESGFVIDKFPISRPNLTFSTLTVSNMSPEDSSIYLCSVEGQAMNTEAFFGQGTRLTVV.